This T cell receptor (beta chain) originates from a study of cytomegalovirus exposure and HLA in healthy donors. Study-level background: An early data release held tens of millions of unique TCRs from HLA-typed donors. Study outcomes and limitations: It was reported in a later analysis that an Asian-associated ancestry cluster showed fewer N-insertions than the 666-donor mean. Associated with HLA alleles at 0.05 false discovery rate in a later analysis were about 17,000 TCR beta sequences.

The PCR had 60 Vbeta and 13 Jbeta primers. Method: immunoSEQ multiplex PCR; TCRdb's copy keeps in-frame clones and lacks some. The repertoire holds roughly 190,000 clones, about four fifths seen once, with approximately 2% in the top ten. This clone was seen only a few times. Its antigen is not known. This TCR was recovered from a man between 18 and 35 years old in good health and CMV-seronegative. Sequencing input: PBMCs.

In DNA form, the CDR3 reads TGCGCCAGCAGCCAAGAGGCCAGGTGGTCCTACGAGCAGTACTTC. This sequence encodes CASSQEARWSYEQYF. The chain joins TRBV4-3 to TRBJ2-5; no clear D gene. The DNA end favors TRBJ2-7, so the J call may be wrong. Germline values: CDR1 LGHNA, CDR2 YSLEER. The CDR3 sequence is 15 residues long.